The 20 T cell receptor beta chains given below trace back to one sample, sequenced in a study of neurological immune-mediated disorders. Each CDR3 protein is one row after TCRdb ran MiXCR on the 5' RACE reads. The sample contains tens of thousands of distinct CDR3 sequences, roughly 3.5% of which appear only once. The specimen was PBMCs. Receptor source: a man younger than 45 with multiple sclerosis.

This clonotype was picked up many times. DNA for the CDR3: TGTGCCAGCAGCTTAGTTTCGGGGGGAGATGAAAAACTGTTTTTT. Translation gives CASSLVSGGDEKLFF. The V gene is TRBV7-2, the J gene TRBJ1-4; tentative D call: TRBD1 (5 bases). Germline-derived CDR1 and CDR2 are SGHTA and FQGNSA. The V and J ends lost 1 base and 6 bases respectively, with 12 bases between them. The CDR3 extends over 15 amino acids.

This clonotype has ten or more counts. The chain uses TRBV13 and TRBJ2-7; TRBD2 matches at 8 bases. Per germline, CDR1 PRHDT and CDR2 FYEKMQ (reference sequence). CDR3 length: 18 amino acids. V was pared by 3 bases and J by 1 base, with 14 bases of the junction left unmatched. The CDR3 bases are TGTGCCAGCAGCTTTCTACCAGCGAGCGGGGGTCGTTCCTACGAGCAGTACTTC. Translation: CASSFLPASGGRSYEQYF. Filled out from reference TRBV13 and TRBJ2-7, the complete variable domain reads AAGVIQSPRHLIKEKRETATLKCYPIPRHDTVYWYQQGPGQDPQFLISFYEKMQSDKGSIPDRFSAQQFSDYHSELNMSSLELGDSALYFCASSFLPASGGRSYEQYFGPGTRLTVT.

This clonotype was seen many times. DNA for the CDR3: TGTGCCAGCAGTTTAGCGGTGGGCGTTAATGAAAAACTGTTTTTT. This sequence encodes CASSLAVGVNEKLFF. This chain links TRBV12-3 or TRBV12-4 with TRBJ1-4; D uncertain. V was cut by 0 bases and J by 4 bases, with 9 bases left in between. This CDR3 spans 15 amino acids.

This clonotype was seen ten or more times. This chain connects TRBV5-1 to TRBJ2-7, with 8 bases that match TRBD1. CDR1 and CDR2 from the germline V gene are SGHRS and YFSETQ. Trimming took 5 bases from V and 4 from J; bases not matched to a gene: 11. CDR3 size: 15 residues. The CDR3: CASSKGQGPQYEQYF. In DNA, the CDR3 is TGCGCCAGCAGTAAAGGACAGGGACCCCAATACGAGCAGTACTTC.

The table lists this clonotype with many counts. The chain couples TRBV4-2 to TRBJ2-5, with 9 bases matching TRBD2. V gave up 0 bases and J gave up 5 bases; unmatched junction bases: 4. Looked up from germline, CDR1 is LGHNA and CDR2 is YNFKEQ. The CDR3 has 15 residues. The CDR3 coding sequence is TGTGCCAGCAGCCAAGAGCGGGGGGGAGGGGAGACCCAGTACTTC. Translated, it gives CASSQERGGGETQYF.

This clonotype has at least ten counts. The V call is TRBV12-3 or TRBV12-4, the J call TRBJ2-5, with a possible D match to TRBD2 (6 bases). Deletions cut 0 bases from V and 5 bases from J, with 13 bases between. CDR3 length equals 15 residues. The CDR3 coding sequence is TGTGCCAGCAGTTTAGCGGGGACTGGGGCGGAGACCCAGTACTTC. The encoded protein is CASSLAGTGAETQYF.

This clonotype was observed many times. The gene calls are TRBV4-2 and TRBJ2-7, with 9 positions matching TRBD2. CDR1 is LGHNA and CDR2 is YNFKEQ in the germline V gene. The CDR3 totals 14 residues. The V segment lost 5 bases and the J segment 2 bases; nucleotides outside the gene matches: 4. The CDR3 protein is CASSNGGGAYEQYF. The CDR3 nucleotides read TGTGCCAGCAGCAACGGCGGGGGGGCCTACGAGCAGTACTTC.

Ten or more counts support this clonotype. This chain uses TRBV14 with TRBJ2-1; TRBD2 might be the D (7 bases). The CDR3 spans 16 residues. Trimming took 2 bases from V and 2 from J, leaving 13 bases between them. Germline CDR1 reads SGHDN; CDR2 reads FVKESK. The DNA of the CDR3 is TGTGCCAGCAGCCAACTACGGGGGGCGGCCTACAATGAGCAGTTCTTC. Protein: CASSQLRGAAYNEQFF.

This clonotype was recorded at least ten times. J is TRBJ2-3 and V is TRBV20-1, with no clear D. Trimming took 6 bases from V and 1 from J, leaving 11 bases between them. The germline V gene encodes CDR1 DFQATT and CDR2 SNEGSKA (reference sequence). The CDR3 length is 13 residues. The CDR3 coding sequence is TGCAGTGCCTCGGGCGCAGGCACAGATACGCAGTATTTT. This translates into CSASGAGTDTQYF.

There are many counts of this clonotype. This chain joins TRBV6-2 or TRBV6-3 and TRBJ2-7, with D perhaps given as TRBD1 or TRBD2 (5 bases each). This CDR3 comprises 15 residues. V lost 7 bases and J 3 bases, leaving 19 bases between the germline ends. Germline loops: CDR1 MNHEY, CDR2 SVGEGT. CDR3: CASNYGDGVVYEQYF. Written as DNA, the CDR3 is TGTGCCAGCAATTATGGGGACGGAGTTGTCTACGAGCAGTACTTC.

This clonotype was recorded many times. This sequence joins TRBV4-1 and TRBJ2-5; 7 bases align to TRBD1. Germline assignment: CDR1 MGHRA and CDR2 YSYEKL. V was clipped by 1 base and J by 3 bases; unmatched bases: 8. This CDR3 has 16 residues. CDR3 bases: TGCGCCAGCAGCCAAGGGTTCGGGACAGATAAAGAGACCCAGTACTTC. This codes for CASSQGFGTDKETQYF.

This clonotype was seen many times. The gene calls are TRBV20-1 and TRBJ1-2, with 9 bases matching TRBD1. CDR1 and CDR2 from the germline V gene are DFQATT and SNEGSKA (reference sequence). V dropped 6 bases and J dropped 5; count of bases not matched to a gene: 10. The CDR3 sequence is 14 residues long. The CDR3 DNA is TGCAGTGCCCTAGGATGGACAGGGGATTATGGCTACACCTTC. Amino acid sequence: CSALGWTGDYGYTF.

This clonotype was observed many times. The rearrangement joins TRBV12-3 or TRBV12-4 to TRBJ2-5, with D perhaps TRBD1 or TRBD2 (5 bases each). Trimming stripped 3 bases from V and 7 bases from J, with 15 bases between. The CDR3 covers 14 residues. This CDR3 is CASSLGVALPTQYF. Written as DNA, the CDR3 is TGTGCCAGCAGTTTGGGGGTAGCTCTACCGACCCAGTACTTC.

In its sample, this clonotype was seen many times. V and J are TRBV20-1 and TRBJ2-2, with D perhaps matching TRBD2 (6 bases). The germline V gene has CDR1 DFQATT and CDR2 SNEGSKA (reference sequence). V was cut by 6 bases and J by 3 bases, with 17 bases left in between. The CDR3 is 15 amino acids. CDR3 nucleotides: TGCAGTGCCCATTATGGGCGGGGAGACACCGGGGAGCTGTTTTTT. As protein: CSAHYGRGDTGELFF.

In its sample, this clonotype was seen many times. This chain links TRBV20-1 with TRBJ1-6; 9 bases map to TRBD1. CDR3 length: 15 amino acids. The V and J ends lost 2 bases and 9 bases, in that order; junction bases with no gene match: 8. Germline V gene data show CDR1 as DFQATT and CDR2 as SNEGSKA (reference sequence). CDR3 DNA sequence: TGCAGTGCTAGACAAACAGGGGGCGAAAGTTCACCCCTCCACTTT. It specifies CSARQTGGESSPLHF.

This clonotype showed up just a few times. The chain couples TRBV5-1 to TRBJ1-4, with unresolved D. Deletions cut 4 bases from V and 4 bases from J, with 8 bases between. Germline V gives CDR1 SGHRS, CDR2 YFSETQ. The CDR3 length is 13 residues. This chain's CDR3 is CASSDGNNEKLFF. CDR3 nucleotide sequence: TGCGCCAGCAGCGACGGAAATAATGAAAAACTGTTTTTT.

This clonotype has ten or more counts. The rearrangement joins TRBV28 to TRBJ2-7; D may be TRBD2 (6 bases). The CDR3 consists of 15 residues. Germline CDR1 and CDR2: MDHEN and SYDVKM. Trimming left V 6 bases short and J 2 bases short, with 17 bases between. The CDR3 loop reads CASSTPGTGAYEQYF. The CDR3 coding sequence is TGTGCCAGCAGCACTCCCGGGACGGGGGCCTACGAGCAGTACTTC.

This clonotype has ten or more counts. The chain carries TRBV14 and TRBJ2-7, with D possibly being TRBD1 or TRBD2 (6 bases each). The length of the CDR3 is 14 residues. V lost 4 bases to trimming and J lost 4 bases, with 14 bases between them. Germline V lookup: CDR1 SGHDN, CDR2 FVKESK. In DNA, the CDR3 is TGTGCCAGCAGCCTAGCACAGGGAGGTTACGAGCAGTACTTC. Translating it yields CASSLAQGGYEQYF.

Ten or more counts support this clonotype. The rearrangement uses TRBV7-9 and TRBJ1-1, with TRBD1 identical over 7 bases. Germline lookup yields CDR1 SEHNR and CDR2 FQNEAQ (reference sequence). The length of the CDR3 is 14 residues. The V segment lost 1 base and the J segment 1 base; nucleotides outside the gene matches: 0. CDR3 sequence: CASSLEGANTEAFF. The CDR3 region has the DNA TGTGCCAGCAGCTTAGAGGGGGCGAACACTGAAGCTTTCTTT. The full variable domain, its missing parts supplied by reference TRBV7-9 and TRBJ1-1, is DTGVSQNPRHKITKRGQNVTFRCDPISEHNRLYWYRQTLGQGPEFLTYFQNEAQLEKSRLLSDRFSAERPKGSFSTLEIQRTEQGDSAMYLCASSLEGANTEAFFGQGTRLTVV.

This clonotype was recorded many times. The chain uses TRBV12-3 or TRBV12-4 and TRBJ1-1; D is unclear. Trimming removed 6 bases at V and 1 base at J, with 9 bases between. This CDR3 is built from 13 residues. The CDR3, as DNA: TGTGCCAGCAGGACGGCCAGGAACACTGAAGCTTTCTTT. Its translation is CASRTARNTEAFF.